A single T cell receptor beta chain is shown here with its context. Its antigen is still unknown. The data belong to a study of graft-versus-host responses after intestinal transplantation. Overall study: Isolated intestinal, liver-intestinal, or multivisceral transplants had been given to the recipients. Every recipient had anti-thymocyte globulin induction and roughly 3 years of tacrolimus plus steroids.

Points from the study as a whole: The presence of high graft-versus-host to host-versus-graft clonal ratios in allografts characterized patients with graft-donor T cell macrochimerism. Detection of GvH clones occurred in recipient marrow, and some had their first appearance in ileum or blood.

TCRdb's table, derived via immunoSEQ multiplex PCR, lists solely in-frame clones and lacks some. The sample has some 97,000 clones; roughly nine tenths are singletons. This CDR3 is 15 amino acids long. Germline V gives CDR1 SSHAT, CDR2 FNYEAQ (reference sequence). V lost 0 bases, J lost 2 bases, and 0 bases stayed unmatched. The source is a human donor who was the organ donor for an intestinal transplant. V gene TRBV7-7 combines with J gene TRBJ2-1; 8 nucleotides line up with TRBD2. Sequences were derived from unstimulated CD4+ T cells sorted from spleen or lymph node cells, sampled before transplant. CDR3 nucleotide sequence: TGTGCCAGCAGCTTAGCTAGCGGGGCCTACAATGAGCAGTTCTTC. Translation gives CASSLASGAYNEQFF.